The next 27 T cell receptor beta chains were all read from a single sample in a study of T-cell memory formation after mild COVID-19. TCRdb passed the 5' RACE reads through MiXCR, listing each CDR3 protein once. This table holds tens of thousands of distinct CDR3 sequences, 9% to 9.5% found once. The source material was PBMCs or a T cell subset sorted from them (not recorded which). These receptors originate from a man aged 18 to 30 who had mild COVID-19 (a few samples of this study predate the infection). Cell type and time point are not known.

The chain uses TRBV29-1 and TRBJ2-3; no definite D call. Germline lookup yields CDR1 SQVTM and CDR2 ANQGSEA. The CDR3 length is 11 residues. Trimming left V 8 bases short and J 8 bases short, with 14 bases between. DNA for the CDR3: TGCAGCCACCGGCAAGTAGCTACGCAGTATTTT. Residues: CSHRQVATQYF.

This rearrangement joins TRBV11-3 to TRBJ2-5; 11 positions agree with TRBD1. V dropped 4 bases and J dropped 4; count of bases not matched to a gene: 11. This CDR3 comprises 17 residues. Germline-derived CDR1 and CDR2 are SGHNT and YENEEA. The CDR3: CASSSRTGQGAGETQYF. In DNA, the CDR3 is TGTGCCAGCAGCTCCCGAACTGGACAGGGGGCTGGAGAGACCCAGTACTTC.

This clonotype came up many times. The V gene is TRBV7-2, the J gene TRBJ1-5, with 9 bases lining up with TRBD1. The trim removed 4 bases at V and 6 bases at J, leaving 4 bases unmatched. Looked up from germline, CDR1 is SGHTA and CDR2 is FQGNSA. The CDR3 is 14 residues long. This CDR3 is CASSSQGAGQPQHF. The CDR3 bases are TGTGCCAGCAGCTCACAGGGGGCAGGTCAGCCCCAGCATTTT.

The gene calls are TRBV20-1 and TRBJ2-5; no definite D call. Per the germline V gene, CDR1 is DFQATT and CDR2 is SNEGSKA (reference sequence). The CDR3 length is 11 residues. V was shortened by 4 bases and J by 4 bases, with 7 bases between the two germline ends. CDR3 sequence: CSATLRETQYF. DNA of the CDR3: TGCAGTGCTACCCTCCGAGAGACCCAGTACTTC.

This clonotype appeared many times. The chain uses TRBV7-9 and TRBJ2-1, with TRBD2 matching over 8 bases. From germline, CDR1 is SEHNR and CDR2 FQNEAQ (reference sequence). With V trimmed by 4 bases and J by 3 bases, 5 bases remained unmatched. The CDR3 covers 15 residues. CDR3 DNA: TGTGCCAGCAGCTCCGGGACTAGACACTACAATGAGCAGTTCTTC. This translates into CASSSGTRHYNEQFF. Full variable domain (rest looked up from reference TRBV7-9 and TRBJ2-1): DTGVSQNPRHKITKRGQNVTFRCDPISEHNRLYWYRQTLGQGPEFLTYFQNEAQLEKSRLLSDRFSAERPKGSFSTLEIQRTEQGDSAMYLCASSSGTRHYNEQFFGPGTRLTVL.

The table lists this clonotype with a few counts. The chain couples TRBV4-1 to TRBJ1-2; D possibly corresponds to TRBD1 (6 bases). Between the trimmed V and J ends, which lost 0 bases and 3 bases, there was a span of 11 bases. The germline V gene encodes CDR1 MGHRA and CDR2 YSYEKL. The CDR3 loop spans 15 amino acids. In nucleotides, the CDR3 is TGCGCCAGCAGCCAAGATAACAGGGAAGACTATGGCTACACCTTC. Translation gives CASSQDNREDYGYTF.

This clonotype was observed a few times. The V call is TRBV5-1, the J call TRBJ2-6; D remains unclear. Germline CDR1 reads SGHRS; CDR2 reads YFSETQ. V was clipped by 0 bases and J by 2 bases, with 9 bases between them. The length of the CDR3 is 16 residues. CDR3 coding DNA: TGCGCCAGCAGCTTGGAGGTCGTGCCTGGGGCCAACGTCCTGACTTTC. This sequence encodes CASSLEVVPGANVLTF.

This clonotype occurred many times. This sequence joins TRBV29-1 and TRBJ2-5; possibly TRBD1 for D (6 bases). CDR3 length equals 13 residues. Per germline, CDR1 SQVTM and CDR2 ANQGSEA. V shed 6 bases and J shed 1 base, with 12 bases lying between them. CDR3 DNA sequence: TGCAGCGTCCGACAAGGGGGCCAAGAGACCCAGTACTTC. Translation: CSVRQGGQETQYF.

A few counts support this clonotype. The chain combines TRBV7-6 with TRBJ1-4; D remains unclear. Germline values: CDR1 SGHVS, CDR2 FNYEAQ. There are 14 residues in the CDR3. V lost 5 bases, J lost 0 bases, and 7 bases lay in between. The CDR3 is CASSPTTTNEKLFF. The DNA for the CDR3 is TGTGCCAGCAGCCCGACGACAACTAATGAAAAACTGTTTTTT.

The CDR3 reads CSARNPVSGNTIYF. The CDR3 DNA sequence: TGCAGTGCTAGGAACCCAGTCTCTGGAAACACCATATATTTT. V is TRBV20-1 and J is TRBJ1-3; no reliable D call. The CDR3 is made up of 14 amino acids. Germline V gene data show CDR1 as DFQATT and CDR2 as SNEGSKA (reference sequence). Trimming stripped 3 bases from V and 0 bases from J, with 9 bases between.

The chain joins TRBV12-3 or TRBV12-4 to TRBJ1-2; maybe TRBD1 (6 bases). The V gene lost 5 bases and the J gene lost 0 bases, with 10 bases spanning the gap. This CDR3 comprises 14 residues. CDR3 sequence: CASSAGQANYGYTF. CDR3 nucleotide sequence: TGTGCCAGCAGTGCGGGACAAGCTAACTATGGCTACACCTTC.

This clonotype was detected only a few times. V gene TRBV11-1 combines with J gene TRBJ2-3, with D perhaps assigned TRBD1 or TRBD2 (5 bases each). Between the trimmed V and J ends, which lost 4 bases and 5 bases, there was a span of 16 bases. Germline assignment: CDR1 SGHAT and CDR2 FQDESV (reference sequence). The CDR3 is 15 amino acids. The CDR3 reads CASSSGTLRGDTQYF. The DNA of the CDR3 is TGTGCCAGCAGCTCGGGGACCCTAAGAGGAGATACGCAGTATTTT.

This clonotype was found many times. The chain joins TRBV7-2 to TRBJ1-5, with TRBD1 matching 7 bases. There are 13 residues in the CDR3. Trimming removed 5 bases from V and 6 bases from J; junction bases left unmatched: 4. Germline-derived CDR1 and CDR2 are SGHTA and FQGNSA. The CDR3 DNA sequence: TGTGCCAGCAGCCCAGGGGGAGGTCAGCCCCAGCATTTT. Translation gives CASSPGGGQPQHF. The entire variable domain, with the rest obtained from reference TRBV7-2 and TRBJ1-5, is as follows: GAGVSQSPSNKVTEKGKDVELRCDPISGHTALYWYRQSLGQGLEFLIYFQGNSAPDKSGLPSDRFSAERTGGSVSTLTIQRTQQEDSAVYLCASSPGGGQPQHFGDGTRLSIL.

This clonotype appeared a few times. The chain links TRBV5-1 to TRBJ2-5; 8 bases map to TRBD1. This CDR3 is 13 amino acids long. With V trimmed by 7 bases and J by 5 bases, 7 bases remained unmatched. From germline, CDR1 is SGHRS and CDR2 YFSETQ. In nucleotides, the CDR3 is TGCGCCAGCCAGAGACAGGGGATGGAGACCCAGTACTTC. Protein sequence: CASQRQGMETQYF.

This clonotype appeared a few times. V gene TRBV4-1 combines with J gene TRBJ2-7, with 9 bases that match TRBD1. The CDR3 has 15 amino acids. The V and J ends lost 1 base and 3 bases, in that order; junction bases with no gene match: 4. Germline V gene data show CDR1 as MGHRA and CDR2 as YSYEKL. Written as DNA, the CDR3 is TGCGCCAGCAGCCAAGGGGACAGGGACCACTACGAGCAGTACTTC. It yields the protein CASSQGDRDHYEQYF.

This clonotype was recorded many times. The CDR3 sequence: CASSFGASLAGELFF. CDR3 sequence (DNA): TGTGCCAGCAGCTTTGGAGCTTCACTCGCCGGGGAGCTGTTTTTT. This chain uses TRBV7-9 with TRBJ2-2; D gene ambiguous. The length of the CDR3 is 15 residues. The germline gives CDR1 SEHNR, CDR2 FQNEAQ (reference sequence). Trimming left V 3 bases short and J 6 bases short, with 14 bases between.

The V call is TRBV7-2, the J call TRBJ1-5; the D is unclear. The CDR3 extends over 14 amino acids. CDR1 is SGHTA and CDR2 is FQGNSA in the germline V gene. The V gene lost 3 bases and the J gene lost 7 bases, with 13 bases spanning the gap. The CDR3: CASSLGWDRQPQHF. CDR3 coding DNA: TGTGCCAGCAGCTTGGGTTGGGATAGGCAGCCCCAGCATTTT.

By share, this clonotype counts as medium-sized. This chain connects TRBV7-2 to TRBJ2-6; D uncertain. This CDR3 is 16 amino acids long. V was clipped by 2 bases and J by 0 bases, with 8 bases between them. Germline V lookup: CDR1 SGHTA, CDR2 FQGNSA. The CDR3 loop is CASSLQYSSGANVLTF. CDR3 nucleotides: TGTGCCAGCAGCTTACAATACAGCTCTGGGGCCAACGTCCTGACTTTC.

V usage is TRBV4-3 and J usage is TRBJ2-3, with TRBD2 identical over 10 bases. This CDR3 has 16 residues. Germline V gene lookup returns CDR1 LGHNA and CDR2 YSLEER. V dropped 1 base and J dropped 4; count of bases not matched to a gene: 5. CDR3 amino acids: CASSQAPAGGADTQYF. The CDR3 nucleotides read TGCGCCAGCAGCCAAGCACCAGCGGGGGGGGCAGATACGCAGTATTTT.

The chain joins TRBV25-1 to TRBJ2-7, with D perhaps TRBD1 or TRBD2 (5 bases each). The germline gives CDR1 MGHDK, CDR2 SYGVNS. The ends were cut back, 4 bases at V and 3 bases at J, with 10 bases in the middle. The CDR3 runs 13 residues. The CDR3 loop reads CASSAVGVYEQYF. CDR3 bases: TGTGCCAGCAGTGCCGTGGGGGTCTACGAGCAGTACTTC.

The V gene is TRBV5-1, the J gene TRBJ2-7; D uncertain. This CDR3 region has 14 residues. Germline-derived CDR1 and CDR2 are SGHRS and YFSETQ. V was pared by 4 bases and J by 0 bases, with 11 bases between. The CDR3 here is CASSTEGSSYEQYF. CDR3 DNA: TGCGCCAGCAGCACGGAAGGAAGCTCCTACGAGCAGTACTTC.

This clonotype was seen a few times. The chain employs TRBV7-2 and TRBJ2-5, with 15 nucleotides matching TRBD2. After removal of 5 bases from V and 5 bases from J, the junction contained 9 bases not matched to a gene. Per the germline V gene, CDR1 is SGHTA and CDR2 is FQGNSA. CDR3 length equals 17 residues. This chain's CDR3 is CASSGRTSGGAQETQYF. The CDR3 nucleotides read TGTGCCAGCAGCGGACGGACTAGCGGGGGGGCGCAGGAGACCCAGTACTTC.

This clonotype was recorded many times. The chain has TRBV7-2 and TRBJ2-1; D is tentatively TRBD1 or TRBD2 (5 bases each). V was pared by 1 base and J by 7 bases, with 14 bases between. Germline V gene sequence: CDR1 SGHTA, CDR2 FQGNSA. The length of the CDR3 is 15 residues. The chain's CDR3 is CASSLGGRGMNEQFF. The CDR3 nucleotides read TGTGCCAGCAGCTTAGGGGGACGGGGTATGAATGAGCAGTTCTTC.

This clonotype was detected many times. CDR3 in amino acids: CSAPDRGLNTEAFF. CDR3 nucleotide sequence: TGCAGTGCGCCAGACAGGGGCCTGAACACTGAAGCTTTCTTT. The chain has TRBV20-1 and TRBJ1-1; 8 bases line up with TRBD1. This CDR3 spans 14 amino acids. V dropped 6 bases and J dropped 0; count of bases not matched to a gene: 6. Per the germline V gene, CDR1 is DFQATT and CDR2 is SNEGSKA (reference sequence).

Ten or more counts support this clonotype. This chain uses TRBV5-1 with TRBJ2-7; D not certain. Per germline, CDR1 SGHRS and CDR2 YFSETQ. Trimming took off 2 bases at V and 0 bases at J, with 12 bases between the two ends. The CDR3 is 15 amino acids. The CDR3: CASSFTHKSSYEQYF. Written as DNA, the CDR3 is TGCGCCAGCAGCTTCACACATAAGAGCTCCTACGAGCAGTACTTC.

In its sample, this clonotype was seen a few times. The V call is TRBV4-3, the J call TRBJ1-2; D is unresolved. Trimming removed 1 base from V and 7 bases from J, with 10 bases in between. This CDR3 spans 13 amino acids. Germline V gives CDR1 LGHNA, CDR2 YSLEER. CDR3 region: CASSQVGFAGYTF. The CDR3 DNA is TGCGCCAGCAGCCAAGTTGGATTTGCTGGCTACACCTTC.

The table lists this clonotype with a few counts. The CDR3: CASSLRAWANVLTF. CDR3 DNA: TGTGCCAGCAGCTTAAGGGCCTGGGCCAACGTCCTGACTTTC. J is TRBJ2-6 and V is TRBV7-2; D unresolved. CDR3 size: 14 residues. From germline, CDR1 is SGHTA and CDR2 FQGNSA. The V end lost 2 bases, the J end lost 5 bases, and 7 bases lay between the germline ends.